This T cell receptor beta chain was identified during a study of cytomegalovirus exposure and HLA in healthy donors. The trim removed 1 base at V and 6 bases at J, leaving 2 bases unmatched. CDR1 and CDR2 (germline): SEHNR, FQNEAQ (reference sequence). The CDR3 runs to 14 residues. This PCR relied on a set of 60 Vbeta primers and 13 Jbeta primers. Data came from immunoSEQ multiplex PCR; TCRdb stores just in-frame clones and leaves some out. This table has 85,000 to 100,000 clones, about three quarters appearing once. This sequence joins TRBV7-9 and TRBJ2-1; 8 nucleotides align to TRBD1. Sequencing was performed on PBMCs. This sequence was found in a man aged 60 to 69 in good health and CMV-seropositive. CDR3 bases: TGTGCCAGCAGCTTAGGGGGACAGGTCAATGAGCAGTTCTTC. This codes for CASSLGGQVNEQFF. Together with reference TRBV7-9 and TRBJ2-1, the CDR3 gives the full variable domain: DTGVSQNPRHKITKRGQNVTFRCDPISEHNRLYWYRQTLGQGPEFLTYFQNEAQLEKSRLLSDRFSAERPKGSFSTLEIQRTEQGDSAMYLCASSLGGQVNEQFFGPGTRLTVL.